The 32 T cell receptor beta chains presented below share a single source sample, sequenced in a study of Ad26.COV2.S vaccination and SARS-CoV-2 variants. Profiled with immunoSEQ multiplex PCR; TCRdb holds only in-frame clones, not every one. Counted here are about 380,000 clones, 83% occurring once; the ten biggest clones make up around 7.4%. Regarding treatment: 19 received Ad26.COV2.S at low or high dose, single or two shots; 5 received placebo; per-sample allocation not given. Sampling was performed 63 days after the first vaccine or placebo injection. The sample in question was peripheral blood, obtained in a trial of Ad26.COV2.S vaccine versus placebo. These receptors all stem from a person between 18 and 59 years old who received the Ad26.COV2.S COVID-19 vaccine or a placebo.

With respect to this clone: This same CDR3 is encoded by further DNA sequences in the sample. J is TRBJ2-2 and V is TRBV2, with D unresolved. In germline, CDR1 is SNHLY, CDR2 FYNNEI. Trimming took off 3 bases at V and 2 bases at J, with 4 bases between the two ends. The CDR3 spans 13 residues. CDR3: CASSEGNTGELFF. DNA of the CDR3: TGTGCCAGCAGTGAGGGTAACACCGGGGAGCTGTTTTTT.

The CDR3 DNA reads TGTGCCAGCACTCGACAGGGGGCTGCCACTGAAGCTTTCTTT. Protein product: CASTRQGAATEAFF. The chain couples TRBV9 to TRBJ1-1; 10 bases match TRBD1. J gave up 4 bases and V 6 bases, and 6 bases lay outside the gene matches. Germline CDR1 is SGDLS and CDR2 is YYNGEE. The CDR3 sequence is 14 residues long.

The chain uses TRBV6-2 or TRBV6-3 and TRBJ2-7; tentative D call: TRBD2 (5 bases). Trimming removed 2 bases at V and 0 bases at J, with 11 bases between. Per germline, CDR1 MNHEY and CDR2 SVGEGT. The CDR3 sequence is 15 residues long. The CDR3, as DNA: TGTGCCAGCAGTTACAGCGGCAGCAGCTCCTACGAGCAGTACTTC. Translation: CASSYSGSSSYEQYF.

The genes are TRBV4-2 and TRBJ1-1; 7 bases align to TRBD1. V lost 3 bases and J lost 5; bases outside the gene matches: 12. CDR3 size: 16 residues. The germline V gene has CDR1 LGHNA and CDR2 YNFKEQ. This chain's CDR3 is CASSHRQGSERTEAFF. The CDR3 bases are TGTGCCAGCAGCCACCGACAGGGTTCCGAACGGACTGAAGCTTTCTTT.

This clone appeared a few times. The gene calls are TRBV7-2 and TRBJ1-2, with D hard to call. V was trimmed by 5 bases and J by 7 bases, leaving 14 bases between them. The CDR3 extends over 13 amino acids. Germline V gene lookup returns CDR1 SGHTA and CDR2 FQGNSA. CDR3 nucleotides: TGTGCCAGCAGCCCCCCGCCTTCCGCTGGCTACACCTTC. It is translated as CASSPPPSAGYTF.

The V and J genes are TRBV27 and TRBJ1-2; 11 bases fit TRBD1. The germline CDR1 and CDR2 sequences are MNHEY and SMNVEV (reference sequence). The CDR3 has 15 amino acids. The J segment lost 4 bases and the V segment lost 4 bases, leaving 5 bases of the junction unmatched. The CDR3 nucleotides are TGTGCCAGCAGTTCCTGGACAGGGGGCTTCTATGGCTACACCTTC. Translated, it gives CASSSWTGGFYGYTF.

The J gene is TRBJ2-1, the V gene TRBV5-1; 13 bases are a match to TRBD2. Germline lookup yields CDR1 SGHRS and CDR2 YFSETQ. This CDR3 spans 15 amino acids. Losses at the gene ends were 4 bases for V and 6 bases for J; bases not matched to a gene: 4. CDR3 amino acids: CASSLGTSGVNEQFF. CDR3 bases: TGCGCCAGCAGCCTCGGGACTAGCGGGGTCAATGAGCAGTTCTTC. The variable domain in full, completed from reference TRBV5-1 and TRBJ2-1, reads KAGVTQTPRYLIKTRGQQVTLSCSPISGHRSVSWYQQTPGQGLQFLFEYFSETQRNKGNFPGRFSGRQFSNSRSEMNVSTLELGDSALYLCASSLGTSGVNEQFFGPGTRLTVL.

The chain recombines TRBV5-1 with TRBJ2-6; D remains ambiguous. The length of the CDR3 is 16 residues. Germline-derived CDR1 and CDR2 are SGHRS and YFSETQ. Deletions cut 0 bases from V and 3 bases from J, with 10 bases between. The CDR3 sequence: CASSLVAGSGANVLTF. The CDR3 DNA follows: TGCGCCAGCAGCTTGGTGGCTGGAAGTGGGGCCAACGTCCTGACTTTC.

The V and J genes are TRBV11-3 and TRBJ2-4, with D possibly TRBD2 on 6 matching bases. The CDR3 length is 16 residues. The V gene lost 1 base and the J gene lost 0 bases, with 10 bases spanning the gap. CDR1 is SGHNT and CDR2 is YENEEA in the germline V gene. CDR3 region: CASSLVGGIAKNIQYF. The CDR3 DNA is TGTGCCAGCAGCTTAGTGGGGGGAATAGCCAAAAACATTCAGTACTTC.

The V gene is TRBV5-1, the J gene TRBJ1-1, with 8 bases aligning to TRBD1. CDR1 and CDR2 (germline): SGHRS, YFSETQ. CDR3 length: 16 amino acids. Trimming removed 2 bases from V and 1 base from J; junction bases left unmatched: 7. CDR3 region: CASSFGQGSTNTEAFF. The CDR3 DNA sequence: TGCGCCAGCAGCTTCGGACAGGGATCAACGAACACTGAAGCTTTCTTT.

This clone came up a few times. V usage is TRBV11-3 and J usage is TRBJ1-3; no clear D. The CDR3 length is 13 residues. Germline V gene sequence: CDR1 SGHNT, CDR2 YENEEA. V was trimmed by 3 bases and J by 7 bases, leaving 10 bases between them. Here the CDR3 reads CASSLRHGNTIYF. In DNA form, the CDR3 reads TGTGCCAGCAGCTTGAGGCATGGGAACACCATATATTTT.

The chain joins TRBV19 to TRBJ1-1; TRBD1 matches 8 bases. Trimming removed 5 bases from V and 7 bases from J; junction bases left unmatched: 9. Germline assignment: CDR1 LNHDA and CDR2 SQIVND (reference sequence). The CDR3 consists of 14 residues. The CDR3 loop reads CASSEQGGIGEAFF. CDR3 coding DNA: TGTGCCAGTAGTGAACAGGGGGGGATAGGTGAAGCTTTCTTT.

This chain links TRBV19 with TRBJ1-1; a possible D gene is TRBD1 (6 bases). Trimming stripped 6 bases from V and 8 bases from J, with 13 bases between. Germline lookup yields CDR1 LNHDA and CDR2 SQIVND (reference sequence). CDR3 length: 12 residues. DNA for the CDR3: TGTGCCAGTAGGGTCTCTGGGACAGAAGCTTTCTTT. It yields the protein CASRVSGTEAFF.

The rearrangement uses TRBV7-9 and TRBJ2-3; possible D gene TRBD1, 5 bases. CDR1 and CDR2 (germline): SEHNR, FQNEAQ (reference sequence). The CDR3 has 12 amino acids. V was trimmed by 5 bases and J by 4 bases, leaving 7 bases between them. CDR3 protein: CASSDSADTQYF. The CDR3, as DNA: TGTGCCAGCAGCGACAGCGCAGATACGCAGTATTTT.

This clone occurred once. The CDR3 protein is CASTRQGSDNEQFF. The CDR3 coding sequence is TGTGCCAGCACGAGGCAGGGCAGTGACAATGAGCAGTTCTTC. This rearrangement joins TRBV6-5 to TRBJ2-1, with D perhaps matching TRBD1 (5 bases). This CDR3 contains 14 residues. Germline V gene lookup returns CDR1 MNHEY and CDR2 SVGAGI. The V gene lost 7 bases and the J gene lost 5 bases, with 15 bases spanning the gap.

The chain is built from TRBV5-1 and TRBJ2-7; D possibly matches TRBD1 or TRBD2 (5 bases each). The CDR3 contains 15 residues. The germline gives CDR1 SGHRS, CDR2 YFSETQ. Deletions cut 2 bases from V and 5 bases from J, with 17 bases between. CDR3 DNA: TGCGCCAGCAGCTTAATGGGGGACCTTCCTAACGAGCAGTACTTC. Residues: CASSLMGDLPNEQYF.

The table lists this clone with a few counts. This rearrangement joins TRBV28 to TRBJ1-2; 7 bases line up with TRBD1. Unmatched junction bases numbered 2, after V lost 4 bases and J lost 3 bases. Germline V gives CDR1 MDHEN, CDR2 SYDVKM. The CDR3 length is 13 residues. The CDR3 region is CASSYRGYYGYTF. The CDR3 nucleotides read TGTGCCAGCAGTTACAGGGGCTACTATGGCTACACCTTC.

This clone appeared a single time. V gene TRBV11-3 combines with J gene TRBJ2-5; D is unresolved. CDR1 is SGHNT, CDR2 YENEEA, per germline. The V and J ends lost 1 base and 5 bases respectively, with 14 bases between them. The CDR3 consists of 15 residues. CDR3 region: CASSLACARVETQYF. The CDR3 DNA reads TGTGCCAGCAGCTTAGCGTGCGCTAGAGTGGAGACCCAGTACTTC.

The chain has TRBV5-1 and TRBJ1-1; no firm D call. V was pared by 0 bases and J by 1 base, with 10 bases between. The germline gives CDR1 SGHRS, CDR2 YFSETQ. The CDR3 is made up of 15 amino acids. The CDR3 DNA reads TGCGCCAGCAGCTTGGCCGGGCCCCAGAACACTGAAGCTTTCTTT. Translated: CASSLAGPQNTEAFF.

The J gene is TRBJ2-3, the V gene TRBV7-2; D remains unclear. Trimming pared 5 bases from V and 3 bases from J, leaving 12 bases between. The CDR3 is 14 amino acids. Germline V gives CDR1 SGHTA, CDR2 FQGNSA. As DNA, the CDR3 is TGTGCCAGCAGCCCCCAGGCCGTGACAGATACGCAGTATTTT. Its protein is CASSPQAVTDTQYF.

The chain employs TRBV2 and TRBJ2-3; 9 positions match TRBD1. This CDR3 is built from 14 residues. V shed 5 bases and J 5 bases; nucleotides not matched to a gene: 5. In germline, CDR1 is SNHLY, CDR2 FYNNEI. CDR3 region: CASSRDRDGDTQYF. The CDR3 DNA is TGTGCCAGCAGTCGGGACAGGGACGGAGATACGCAGTATTTT.

Only one count was recorded for this clone. The V gene is TRBV4-1, the J gene TRBJ2-1, with TRBD2 matching over 7 bases. The CDR3 spans 15 residues. In germline, CDR1 is MGHRA, CDR2 YSYEKL. With 4 bases clipped from V and 3 bases from J, the junction kept 6 bases outside the gene matches. CDR3 amino acids: CASSLPGRGYNEQFF. CDR3 sequence (DNA): TGCGCCAGCAGCCTCCCGGGGAGGGGCTACAATGAGCAGTTCTTC.

This clone was observed a single time. The V gene is TRBV9, the J gene TRBJ2-5; D is possibly TRBD2 (5 bases). V was shortened by 3 bases and J by 7 bases, with 10 bases between the two germline ends. The germline CDR1 and CDR2 sequences are SGDLS and YYNGEE. The CDR3 extends over 12 amino acids. The CDR3 sequence: CASSEDLGTQYF. In nucleotides, the CDR3 is TGTGCCAGCAGCGAGGACTTGGGGACCCAGTACTTC.

A few counts support this clone. The V gene is TRBV7-9, the J gene TRBJ1-3; possible D gene TRBD1, 5 bases. In germline, CDR1 is SEHNR, CDR2 FQNEAQ (reference sequence). The CDR3 extends over 16 amino acids. The V gene lost 0 bases and the J gene lost 0 bases, with 9 bases spanning the gap. CDR3 nucleotides: TGTGCCAGCAGCTTAGCGCTCGGGGGCTCTGGAAACACCATATATTTT. Its protein is CASSLALGGSGNTIYF.

The J gene is TRBJ1-4, the V gene TRBV13; D perhaps matches TRBD1 (5 bases). In germline, CDR1 is PRHDT, CDR2 FYEKMQ (reference sequence). Trimming took off 5 bases at V and 6 bases at J, with 13 bases between the two ends. This CDR3 is 14 amino acids long. The CDR3 is CASSLPGRDEKLFF. The CDR3 bases are TGTGCCAGCAGCCTACCGGGGCGGGATGAAAAACTGTTTTTT.

The rearrangement joins TRBV5-1 to TRBJ2-7; tentatively, D is TRBD1 (6 bases). Trimming left V 8 bases short and J 5 bases short, with 14 bases between. The CDR3 loop spans 12 amino acids. Germline V lookup: CDR1 SGHRS, CDR2 YFSETQ. The CDR3: CARQGLRHEQYF. The CDR3 DNA sequence: TGCGCCAGACAGGGTTTGAGGCACGAGCAGTACTTC. Variable domain in full (rest from reference TRBV5-1 and TRBJ2-7): KAGVTQTPRYLIKTRGQQVTLSCSPISGHRSVSWYQQTPGQGLQFLFEYFSETQRNKGNFPGRFSGRQFSNSRSEMNVSTLELGDSALYLCARQGLRHEQYFGPGTRLTVT.

The V gene is TRBV27, the J gene TRBJ2-1, with 7 bases identical to TRBD1. The junction had 16 bases not matched to a gene; V was cut back by 2 bases and J by 6 bases. This CDR3 is 18 amino acids long. Germline CDR1 is MNHEY and CDR2 is SMNVEV (reference sequence). The CDR3 sequence: CASSLRVRQGISVNEQFF. CDR3 DNA: TGTGCCAGCAGTTTAAGGGTTCGACAGGGAATATCGGTCAATGAGCAGTTCTTC.

The chain employs TRBV7-9 and TRBJ1-1; D uncertain. CDR3 length equals 15 residues. The germline CDR1 and CDR2 sequences are SEHNR and FQNEAQ (reference sequence). V lost 4 bases and J lost 8, with 20 bases in between. This chain's CDR3 is CASSWPQGGHDEAFF. The DNA of the CDR3 is TGTGCCAGCAGCTGGCCCCAAGGAGGCCACGACGAAGCTTTCTTT.

This clone was observed many times. The rearrangement joins TRBV2 to TRBJ1-4; a weak D match, TRBD1 (5 bases). The germline V and J ends were trimmed by 8 bases and 0 bases, with 10 bases remaining between them. There are 14 residues in the CDR3. Germline CDR1 SNHLY, CDR2 FYNNEI. This CDR3 reads CASRDSTTNEKLFF. The CDR3 DNA reads as TGTGCCAGCCGAGACAGCACAACTAATGAAAAACTGTTTTTT.

The J gene is TRBJ2-1, the V gene TRBV12-3 or TRBV12-4; D not certain. Between the trimmed V and J ends, which lost 3 bases and 7 bases, there was a span of 7 bases. The CDR3 sequence is 12 residues long. CDR3 region: CASSFWVNEQFF. The CDR3 DNA follows: TGTGCCAGCAGTTTCTGGGTGAATGAGCAGTTCTTC.

V usage is TRBV5-1 and J usage is TRBJ2-7, with TRBD2 identical over 7 bases. The V gene's germline CDR1 is SGHRS and CDR2 YFSETQ. The CDR3 sequence is 13 residues long. Losses at the gene ends were 0 bases for V and 5 bases for J; bases not matched to a gene: 2. CDR3 DNA: TGCGCCAGCAGCTTGGGTCTAGCGGACGAGCAGTACTTC. It codes for CASSLGLADEQYF.

The V call is TRBV11-2, the J call TRBJ2-7; maybe TRBD2 (5 bases). The CDR3 consists of 12 residues. Germline V gives CDR1 SGHAT, CDR2 FQNNGV. Trimming shortened V by 3 bases and J by 6 bases, and 9 bases separated the two germline ends. The DNA of the CDR3 is TGTGCCAGCAGCTTCCGGGCGGGCGAGCAGTACTTC. It codes for CASSFRAGEQYF.